These T cell receptor beta chains were read from a single sample in a study of CD8+ T cells in alopecia areata. The method was immunoSEQ multiplex PCR; TCRdb's version includes in-frame clones alone and lacks a portion of them. The sample has 250,000 or so clones, roughly two thirds seen once. The sample here was CD4+ T cells sorted from blood, taken at week 0. These receptors were collected from a human donor with alopecia areata. The conserved cysteine and the conserved F or W are not part of the CDR3 here.

v_gene: TRBV7-8; j_gene: TRBJ1-5; CDR3aa: ASSSLGGRRVQPQH
v_gene: TRBV29-1; j_gene: TRBJ1-5; CDR3aa: SAREGNQPQH
v_gene: TRBV5-1; j_gene: TRBJ2-6; CDR3aa: ASSQTGSTGANVLT
v_gene: TRBV30; j_gene: TRBJ2-2; CDR3aa: AYSKGGQGGELF
v_gene: TRBV15; j_gene: TRBJ2-5; CDR3aa: ATSRDGQTQY
v_gene: TRBV7-9; j_gene: TRBJ2-7; CDR3aa: ASSPVRAVTFYEQY
v_gene: TRBV6-6; j_gene: TRBJ2-1; CDR3aa: ASHDGSYGNEQF
v_gene: TRBV9; j_gene: TRBJ1-2; CDR3aa: ASSPRTDYGYT
v_gene: TRBV9; j_gene: TRBJ2-3; CDR3aa: ASSVAQNTDTQY
v_gene: TRBV2; j_gene: TRBJ1-3; CDR3aa: ASSYRDNSGNTIY
v_gene: TRBV29-1; j_gene: .; CDR3aa: SVDVGQGAFEQY
v_gene: TRBV20-1; j_gene: TRBJ2-7; CDR3aa: SAFDGYEQY
v_gene: TRBV29-1; j_gene: TRBJ2-1; CDR3aa: SGLASNNEQF
v_gene: TRBV25-1; j_gene: TRBJ1-2; CDR3aa: ASSETEYGYT
v_gene: TRBV29-1; j_gene: TRBJ2-3; CDR3aa: SVLAGGGLDTQY
v_gene: TRBV30; j_gene: TRBJ2-5; CDR3aa: AWSHLGGETQY
v_gene: TRBV30; j_gene: TRBJ2-5; CDR3aa: AWSAPGRGETQY
v_gene: TRBV7-3; j_gene: TRBJ2-3; CDR3aa: ASSATGSVTDTQY
v_gene: TRBV7-2; j_gene: TRBJ2-1; CDR3aa: ASSFRRGGPSYNEQF
v_gene: TRBV2; j_gene: TRBJ2-2; CDR3aa: AKSPAPGVGELF
v_gene: TRBV29-1; j_gene: TRBJ1-3; CDR3aa: SVEDRRGANGNTIY
v_gene: TRBV29-1; j_gene: TRBJ1-5; CDR3aa: SAGGPSHQPQH
v_gene: TRBV4-3; j_gene: TRBJ2-7; CDR3aa: ASSQDFGVDYEQY
v_gene: TRBV29-1; j_gene: TRBJ1-5; CDR3aa: SVGGDRGNQPQH
v_gene: TRBV7-8; j_gene: TRBJ2-3; CDR3aa: ASSSSISGDTQY
v_gene: TRBV5-5; j_gene: TRBJ1-2; CDR3aa: ASSLGQGATGYT
v_gene: TRBV5-6; j_gene: TRBJ1-1; CDR3aa: ASLRDTEAF
v_gene: TRBV30; j_gene: TRBJ1-3; CDR3aa: AWKIGGGSGNTIY
v_gene: TRBV29-1; j_gene: TRBJ2-1; CDR3aa: SGGQTSGGLNEQF
v_gene: TRBV20-1; j_gene: TRBJ2-1; CDR3aa: IPTSLGEQF
v_gene: TRBV29-1; j_gene: TRBJ1-2; CDR3aa: SVETGVYGYT
v_gene: TRBV6-1; j_gene: TRBJ1-5; CDR3aa: ASSVASGNQPQH
v_gene: TRBV5-1; j_gene: TRBJ2-6; CDR3aa: ASSYNSGANVLT
v_gene: TRBV4-1; j_gene: TRBJ2-3; CDR3aa: ASSQESAGGSTDTQY
v_gene: TRBV11-2; j_gene: TRBJ1-5; CDR3aa: ASSLHGIGSQPQH
v_gene: TRBV5-6; j_gene: TRBJ1-2; CDR3aa: ASSLMLAEANYGYT
v_gene: TRBV29-1; j_gene: TRBJ2-1; CDR3aa: SVEDLRDREIRYNEQF
v_gene: TRBV7-9; j_gene: TRBJ2-7; CDR3aa: ASSMPRRGQY
v_gene: TRBV4-2; j_gene: TRBJ2-3; CDR3aa: ASSQGQDTQY
v_gene: TRBV7-2; j_gene: TRBJ2-7; CDR3aa: ASSLGTGIARGYEQY
v_gene: TRBV5-6; j_gene: TRBJ1-5; CDR3aa: ASSHSNQPQH
v_gene: TRBV29-1; j_gene: TRBJ2-7; CDR3aa: SVTVTSYEQY
v_gene: TRBV27; j_gene: TRBJ2-7; CDR3aa: ASSFGYRTSLEQY
v_gene: TRBV20-1; j_gene: TRBJ1-1; CDR3aa: SARATGGAF